These 14 T cell receptor beta chains came from one sample sequenced in a study of tumor-infiltrating lymphocytes in primary liver carcinoma (dated by TCRdb to between 2016 and 2019). Without any cell sorting, total RNA and DNA were co-extracted from around 18-30 mg of bulk tissue using the AllPrep DNA/RNA mini kit. Sequencing was carried out with an Illumina HiSeq 2500. A constant-region primer and ProtoScript II reverse transcriptase were used to reverse-transcribe TCRbeta-specific cDNA from roughly 0.55 ug total RNA. Three nested multiplex PCR rounds, following a slightly modified ARM-PCR procedure, were used to build the TCRbeta libraries. Multiplex TRBV1-TRBV30 forward primers and a Cbeta reverse primer were used in the first two PCR rounds, each of which was run for about 10 cycles. Clones were called with MiXCR by TCRdb after fastp trimmed the public reads at Q25, and only in-frame beta chains were retained. All rows with the same CDR3 protein become a single entry with the most common DNA and genes. This sample lists about 190,000 distinct CDR3 sequences; 85% were detected once. The ten largest clones take up less than 20% of the sample.

The sequenced material came from tumor tissue from primary liver carcinoma. The source is a man aged 35 to 55 with primary liver carcinoma and hepatitis B virus infection.

This clonotype was observed once. This may come from a read error, since a much larger clone is one base off. The V gene is TRBV2, the J gene TRBJ2-3; unclear D gene. Looked up from germline, CDR1 is SNHLY and CDR2 is FYNNEI. CDR3 length: 15 amino acids. The CDR3 sequence: CANSEVARSTDTQYF. DNA for the CDR3: TGTGCCAACAGTGAAGTAGCCAGGAGCACAGATACGCAGTATTTT.

Regarding this clonotype: One end of the junction is discordant with germline, which a read error may explain. This rearrangement joins TRBV6-5 to TRBJ2-6; no firm D call. The CDR3 is 16 amino acids. The germline gives CDR1 MNHEY, CDR2 SVGAGI. Written as DNA, the CDR3 is TGTCCCAGCAGTTACGCTGGGTTTTCTGGGGCCAACGTCCTGACTTTC. As protein: CPSSYAGFSGANVLTF.

A remark on this clonotype: This may arise from a read error, as a much more abundant clone is one base away. The V and J genes are TRBV28 and TRBJ2-7, with D possibly matching TRBD1 (6 bases). CDR1 and CDR2 from the germline V gene are MDHEN and SYDVKM. The CDR3 has 14 amino acids. V lost 3 bases, J lost 8 bases, and 17 bases lay in between. CDR3 sequence: CASSFKGVWYKQYF. For the CDR3, the DNA is TGTGCCAGCAGTTTTAAGGGGGTCTGGTACAAGCAGTACTTC.

The gene calls are TRBV4-3 and TRBJ2-2; D is possibly TRBD2 (5 bases). V was trimmed by 0 bases and J by 16 bases, leaving 18 bases between them. This CDR3 has 14 residues. The germline gives CDR1 LGHNA, CDR2 YSLEER. The CDR3 loop is CASSQDRNTGEPFF. CDR3 nucleotide sequence: TGCGCCAGCAGCCAAGATCGGAACACCGGGGAACCGTTTTTT.

Worth noting for this clonotype: This may arise from a read error, as a much more abundant clone is one base away. The chain carries TRBV5-1 and TRBJ2-1; D gene ambiguous. This CDR3 comprises 13 residues. CDR1 and CDR2 from the germline V gene are SGHRS and YFSETQ. The CDR3 DNA reads as TGCGCCAGCAGCTTGGGGCAAAACGATGAGAAGTTCTTC. Translated, it gives CASSLGQNDEKFF. Combining the CDR3 with reference TRBV5-1 and TRBJ2-1 gives the whole variable domain KAGVTQTPRYLIKTRGQQVTLSCSPISGHRSVSWYQQTPGQGLQFLFEYFSETQRNKGNFPGRFSGRQFSNSRSEMNVSTLELGDSALYLCASSLGQNDEKFFGPGTRLTVL.

Notes on this clonotype: Germline and junction disagree at one end, which may indicate a read error. The rearrangement uses TRBV11-3 and TRBJ1-1; the D gene is possibly TRBD1 (5 bases). Looked up from germline, CDR1 is SGHNT and CDR2 is YENEEA. This CDR3 is built from 13 residues. The CDR3 DNA reads TGTGCTAGCAGCACAGGTATGAACACTGAAACGTTCTTT. Encoded protein: CASSTGMNTETFF.

CDR3: CASSHTGGASYEQYF. In DNA form, the CDR3 reads TGTGCCAGCAGCCATACAGGGGGTGCTTCCTACGAGCAGTACTTC. The rearrangement links TRBV6-5 to TRBJ2-7; 8 nucleotides match TRBD1. The CDR3 consists of 15 residues. The trim removed 6 bases at V and 1 base at J, leaving 8 bases unmatched. Germline V gene data show CDR1 as MNHEY and CDR2 as SVGAGI.

This clonotype has only one observation. Because it lacks the conserved phenylalanine or tryptophan at the end, this CDR3 is likely a read error. The CDR3 here is CASSSGGSPVGARRYTQYS. The CDR3 DNA sequence: TGTGCCAGCAGCTCTGGGGGAAGCCCTGTTGGAGCCCGCAGATATACGCAGTATTCT. This chain joins TRBV11-1 and TRBJ2-3; D is perhaps TRBD1 or TRBD2 (5 bases each). Trimming shortened V by 4 bases and J by 7 bases, and 30 bases separated the two germline ends. Germline V gives CDR1 SGHAT, CDR2 FQDESV (reference sequence). The CDR3 consists of 19 residues.

A word on this clonotype: The limits of the CDR3 on the DNA are not certain, so only TCRdb's listed CDR3 is given. The V and J genes are TRBV6-6 and TRBJ2-1; the table's TRBD1 call for D was not verified on the DNA. Germline V lookup: CDR1 MNHNY, CDR2 SVGAGI (reference sequence). The CDR3 spans 17 residues, counting both ends. The CDR3: CASSYTVGQGIHNQQFF.

This clonotype has ten or more counts. The chain combines TRBV28 with TRBJ1-3; 7 bases are a match to TRBD1. Germline V lookup: CDR1 MDHEN, CDR2 SYDVKM. Trimming took 6 bases from V and 4 from J; bases not matched to a gene: 6. This CDR3 region has 14 residues. The CDR3 loop is CASSLTGRGNTIYF. CDR3 DNA: TGTGCCAGCAGCTTGACAGGGCGGGGAAACACCATATATTTT.

With regard to this clonotype: The junction shows a germline mismatch at one end, possibly a read error. The chain employs TRBV6-2 or TRBV6-3 and TRBJ2-7, with a weak D call TRBD2 (6 bases). This CDR3 is 13 amino acids long. Germline values: CDR1 MNHEY, CDR2 SVGEGT. CDR3 sequence reads: CAIREDSHKKQYF. CDR3 nucleotides: TGTGCCATCAGGGAGGACTCCCACAAGAAGCAATACTTC.

Worth noting for this clonotype: A junction end diverges from the germline sequence, so it may reflect a read error. The V gene is TRBV11-2, the J gene TRBJ2-3; unclear D gene. There are 15 residues in the CDR3. CDR1 is SGHAT and CDR2 is FQNNGV in the germline V gene. The CDR3 DNA sequence: TGTACCAGCAGCTTAGATTCTCTGGGTACAAATACGCAGTATTTT. This sequence encodes CTSSLDSLGTNTQYF. The variable domain in full, completed from reference TRBV11-2 and TRBJ2-3, reads EAGVAQSPRYKIIEKRQSVAFWCNPISGHATLYWYQQILGQGPKLLIQFQNNGVVDDSQLPKDRFSAERLKGVDSTLKIQPAKLEDSAVYLCTSSLDSLGTNTQYFGPGTRLTVL.

This clonotype was counted many times. The rearrangement uses TRBV5-1 and TRBJ2-3; 10 nucleotides align to TRBD2. J was trimmed by 4 bases and V by 0 bases; bases with no gene match: 5. The germline V gene encodes CDR1 SGHRS and CDR2 YFSETQ. The CDR3 runs to 16 residues. The CDR3 region is CASSLGPSGSPDTQYF. CDR3 DNA: TGCGCCAGCAGCTTGGGGCCTAGCGGGAGCCCAGATACGCAGTATTTT.

On this clonotype: An end of the junction differs from the germline gene, which may be a read error. This chain links TRBV7-9 with TRBJ2-5; no reliable D call. CDR3 length equals 12 residues. Germline lookup yields CDR1 SEHNR and CDR2 FQNEAQ (reference sequence). Here the CDR3 reads CASNLEGETQYF. Here the CDR3 DNA reads TGTGCCAGCAACTTAGAAGGAGAGACCCAGTATTTC.